This TCR beta chain was recorded in a study of OX40 agonist ivuxolimab in advanced cancers. Study overall: Partial responses occurred in three patients (one hepatocellular carcinoma, two cutaneous melanoma).

Trimming cost V 0 bases and J 11 bases; bases outside gene matches: 8. CDR3 length: 15 residues. Germline loops: CDR1 SGHRS, CDR2 YFSETQ. Only in-frame clones appear in the TCRdb table, and some are missing; sequencing was by immunoSEQ multiplex PCR. The table lists over 50,000 clones, 92% of them singletons. This clonotype was obtained from an adult with an advanced solid tumor such as melanoma, head and neck, liver or kidney cancer. The V gene is TRBV5-1, the J gene TRBJ2-3; TRBD2 agrees at 11 bases. Sequenced here: CD4+ or CD8+ T cells sorted from blood, sampled in a trial of the OX40 agonist ivuxolimab. For the CDR3, the DNA is TGCGCCAGCAGCTTGGTTTTACTAGCGGGAGCTAAGCAGTATTTT. Protein: CASSLVLLAGAKQYF.